One and the same sample provided the 13 T cell receptor beta chains below, sequenced in a study of blood T cell repertoires in COVID-19 (dated by TCRdb to between 2020 and 2021). Library prep was done by the immunoSEQ multiplex PCR assay. Held by TCRdb, this immuneACCESS table contains in-frame sequences only and omits some clones. Under half of the omission traces to an unresolved V gene where checked; the cause of the rest is unknown. The sample contains around 180,000 clones, around 72% of them found a single time. The ten largest clones take up about 3% of the sample. The sequencing sample was made of peripheral blood. All receptors come from a woman at least 80 years old with acute or convalescent COVID-19.

This chain joins TRBV25-1 and TRBJ2-1; D not certain. The V gene lost 2 bases and the J gene lost 6 bases, with 11 bases spanning the gap. The length of the CDR3 is 14 residues. The V gene's germline CDR1 is MGHDK and CDR2 SYGVNS. The CDR3 loop reads CASSEPGSPNEQFF. CDR3 DNA: TGTGCCAGCAGTGAACCCGGTTCCCCCAATGAGCAGTTCTTC. Full variable domain (rest looked up from reference TRBV25-1 and TRBJ2-1): EADIYQTPRYLVIGTGKKITLECSQTMGHDKMYWYQQDPGMELHLIHYSYGVNSTEKGDLSSESTVSRIRTEHFPLTLESARPSHTSQYLCASSEPGSPNEQFFGPGTRLTVL.

The chain couples TRBV28 to TRBJ2-7; 7 nucleotides match TRBD2. The CDR3 extends over 16 amino acids. J gave up 7 bases and V 5 bases, and 17 bases lay outside the gene matches. From germline, CDR1 is MDHEN and CDR2 SYDVKM. CDR3 amino acids: CASSPPGQGGVFEQYF. DNA for the CDR3: TGTGCCAGCAGTCCCCCCGGTCAGGGAGGGGTATTTGAGCAGTACTTC.

This rearrangement joins TRBV7-8 to TRBJ1-6, with 8 bases matching TRBD1. Trimming removed 5 bases from V and 7 bases from J; junction bases left unmatched: 4. The germline V gene encodes CDR1 SGHVS and CDR2 FQNEAQ. This CDR3 has 14 residues. CDR3 loop: CASSTGQGNSPLHF. The DNA of the CDR3 is TGTGCCAGCAGCACCGGACAGGGAAATTCACCCCTCCACTTT. The full variable domain, completed using reference TRBV7-8 and TRBJ1-6, is GAGVSQSPRYKVAKRGQDVALRCDPISGHVSLFWYQQALGQGPEFLTYFQNEAQLDKSGLPSDRFFAERPEGSVSTLKIQRTQQEDSAVYLCASSTGQGNSPLHFGNGTRLTVT.

The rearrangement uses TRBV5-1 and TRBJ2-1, with 8 bases identical to TRBD2. The CDR3 has 17 residues. Trimming cost V 1 base and J 0 bases; bases outside gene matches: 6. Germline CDR1 is SGHRS and CDR2 is YFSETQ. CDR3 region: CASSLSGSGSSYNEQFF. Here the CDR3 DNA reads TGCGCCAGCAGCTTGTCGGGCAGCGGGAGCTCCTACAATGAGCAGTTCTTC.

The J gene is TRBJ1-5, the V gene TRBV28; D is possibly TRBD1 (6 bases). The CDR3 sequence is 14 residues long. The germline V gene encodes CDR1 MDHEN and CDR2 SYDVKM. V was cut by 11 bases and J by 0 bases, with 14 bases left in between. The CDR3 DNA sequence: TGTGCCGTGAGGGGGGGGCCTAGCAATCAGCCCCAGCATTTT. Translating it yields CAVRGGPSNQPQHF.

V is TRBV28 and J is TRBJ1-6; weak D call: TRBD1 (5 bases). V shed 2 bases and J shed 7 bases, with 12 bases lying between them. There are 15 residues in the CDR3. CDR1 MDHEN and CDR2 SYDVKM come from the germline V gene. The CDR3 region is CASSLGAGPNSPLHF. DNA of the CDR3: TGTGCCAGCAGTTTAGGTGCGGGGCCGAATTCACCCCTCCACTTT.

The chain couples TRBV29-1 to TRBJ1-1, with D unresolved. Germline-derived CDR1 and CDR2 are SQVTM and ANQGSEA. V lost 3 bases, J lost 0 bases, and 8 bases lay in between. CDR3 length: 13 amino acids. DNA for the CDR3: TGCAGCGTTGAGAGGGCTATGAACACTGAAGCTTTCTTT. It codes for CSVERAMNTEAFF.

This clone was observed once. The chain links TRBV7-8 to TRBJ1-5; unclear D gene. This CDR3 is built from 13 residues. V was shortened by 6 bases and J by 3 bases, with 9 bases between the two germline ends. Germline assignment: CDR1 SGHVS and CDR2 FQNEAQ. In DNA, the CDR3 is TGTGCCAGCAGTCGGGGAGACAATCAGCCCCAGCATTTT. Its translation: CASSRGDNQPQHF.

V and J are TRBV21-1 and TRBJ1-3; no check of the table's D call, TRBD1, against the DNA was made. TRBV21-1 is a known pseudogene. This CDR3 comprises 13 residues. CDR3 sequence reads: CASSNHSGNTIYF. CDR3 bases: TGTGCCAGCAGCAACCACTCTGGAAACACCATATATTTT.

The J gene is TRBJ1-2, the V gene TRBV3-1 (or the pseudogene TRBV3-2); 7 bases fit TRBD1. V was pared by 4 bases and J by 10 bases, with 12 bases of the junction left unmatched. Germline V CDR1 and CDR2: LGHDT, YNNKEL (reference sequence). The CDR3 is 14 amino acids. The CDR3: CASSPSSGTADYTF. In DNA form, the CDR3 reads TGTGCCAGCAGCCCATCTTCCGGGACAGCAGACTACACCTTC.

This clone has only a few counts. This sequence joins TRBV7-9 and TRBJ2-1, with D tentatively TRBD1 (6 bases). This CDR3 has 15 amino acids. The V and J ends lost 7 bases and 6 bases respectively, with 19 bases between them. Germline V gives CDR1 SEHNR, CDR2 FQNEAQ (reference sequence). The CDR3 spells CASTPRRLQGNEQFF. Here the CDR3 DNA reads TGTGCCAGCACCCCTCGGAGGTTACAGGGCAATGAGCAGTTCTTC.

The CDR3 DNA reads TGCGCCAGCAGCCAGGCCCCAAACAGGGGGCGGAACTCCTACGAGCAGTACTTC. This translates into CASSQAPNRGRNSYEQYF. This chain connects TRBV4-1 to TRBJ2-7; TRBD1 aligns across 9 bases. From germline, CDR1 is MGHRA and CDR2 YSYEKL. This CDR3 has 18 residues. The J segment lost 0 bases and the V segment lost 3 bases, leaving 12 bases of the junction unmatched.

The J gene is TRBJ2-7, the V gene TRBV10-1; 9 bases fit TRBD1. With 4 bases clipped from V and 5 bases from J, the junction kept 6 bases outside the gene matches. Germline values: CDR1 WNHNN, CDR2 SYGVQD (reference sequence). The CDR3 runs to 14 residues. CDR3 residues: CASSVTGGFDEQYF. The CDR3 DNA reads TGCGCCAGCAGTGTAACAGGGGGCTTCGACGAGCAGTACTTC.